Listed below are T cell receptor beta chains from one sample, sequenced in a study of T cell repertoires in cytomegalovirus infection. TCRdb redid the calling of the reads with MiXCR, one entry per CDR3 protein. This sample carries 200,000 to 300,000 distinct CDR3 sequences, about 13% of them seen once, and the ten largest clones take 7% to 9.5%. Material: PBMCs. The receptors come from a human donor in good health (CMV status not recorded). Some clones in this sample may be carry-over from other donors' samples. Both conserved end residues are part of each CDR3. A D gene is named only where the DNA matches it firmly. Where a row states a size, it is once, few, many or the class of an expanded clone; other rows omit it.

d_call	v_call	j_call	clone_size	cdr3_nt	cdr3_aa
-	TRBV28	TRBJ1-2	many	TGTGCCAGCAGTCCCACCCTGACGGGGAACTATGGCTACACCTTC	CASSPTLTGNYGYTF
-	TRBV7-2	TRBJ2-2	many	TGTGCCAGCAGCTTAGCGTTGGGTTCCACCGGGGAGCTGTTTTTT	CASSLALGSTGELFF
TRBD1	TRBV20-1	TRBJ1-2	-	TGCAGTGCTAGAGCACAGGGGGCTTATGGCTACACCTTC	CSARAQGAYGYTF
-	TRBV6-2/TRBV6-3	TRBJ1-5	many	TGTGCCAGCAGTTACCCCGTGGGACTCAGGGAAAATCAGCCCCAGCATTTT	CASSYPVGLRENQPQHF
-	TRBV18	TRBJ1-3	few	TGTGCCAGCTCACCCTCGACAGGAAACACCATATATTTT	CASSPSTGNTIYF
-	TRBV6-6	TRBJ1-5	many	TGTGCCAGCAGCCTTCCGGGGGGCGGCAATCAGCCCCAGCATTTT	CASSLPGGGNQPQHF
TRBD1	TRBV5-1	TRBJ1-1	few	TGCGCCAGCAGCCGGCGACAGGGGAATCGGAACACTGAAGCTTTCTTT	CASSRRQGNRNTEAFF
-	TRBV2	TRBJ1-1	-	TGTGCCAGCGAGGTGGACCCCAACACTGAAGCTTTCTTT	CASEVDPNTEAFF
-	TRBV29-1	TRBJ1-1	many	TGCAGCGCCAGGGGCTCAGGTACAATGGCTTTCTTT	CSARGSGTMAFF
TRBD1	TRBV14	TRBJ2-2	few	TGTGCCAGCAGCCAAGACCTACTCCACAGGGGGAACACCGGGGAGCTGTTTTTT	CASSQDLLHRGNTGELFF
-	TRBV7-6	TRBJ1-1	many	TGTGCCAGCAGCTTACAGGTTGGCGGACACCTGAACACTGAAGCTTTCTTT	CASSLQVGGHLNTEAFF
TRBD1	TRBV7-6	TRBJ1-2	many	TGTGCCAGCAGCATCGGACAGGGACCGTTCGGCTACACCTTC	CASSIGQGPFGYTF
TRBD1	TRBV12-3/TRBV12-4	TRBJ2-2	-	TGTGCCAGCAGTTCACAGACAGGGTACACTACCGGGGAGCTGTTTTTT	CASSSQTGYTTGELFF
-	TRBV24-1	TRBJ2-4	few	TGTGCCACCAGTGATCCCCGACAGAAGGAGGACATTCAGTACTTC	CATSDPRQKEDIQYF
-	TRBV6-1	TRBJ2-7	many	TGTGCCAGCGAAAAAGATGGGACTTCCCGCGAGCAGTACTTC	CASEKDGTSREQYF
-	TRBV20-1	TRBJ2-2	many	TGCAGTGTCCAGGACCCGGCCTGGAACACCGGGGAGCTGTTTTTT	CSVQDPAWNTGELFF
TRBD1	TRBV6-2/TRBV6-3	TRBJ2-7	many	TGTGCCAGCAGATTCTCGGACAGGGCCCACGAGCAGTACTTC	CASRFSDRAHEQYF
-	TRBV2	TRBJ1-5	-	TGTGCCAGCGGTAGAGAGCCCCAGCATTTT	CASGREPQHF
-	TRBV6-1	TRBJ2-3	many	TGTGCCAGCAGACTCACCTACGGGGCTGATACGCAGTATTTT	CASRLTYGADTQYF
TRBD2	TRBV28	TRBJ2-3	few	TGTGCCAGCAGTTTACGACAGCTAGCGGGAGTTACGCAGTATTTT	CASSLRQLAGVTQYF
-	TRBV9	TRBJ2-1	-	TGTGCCAGCAGCGCCGGGACGAAGCAGTTCTTC	CASSAGTKQFF
TRBD2	TRBV12-3/TRBV12-4	TRBJ2-1	many	TGTGCCAGCCTAGCGGCATCCTACAATGAGCAGTTCTTC	CASLAASYNEQFF
TRBD2	TRBV6-6	TRBJ2-1	-	TGTGCCAGCAGTTACAGGTCGGGAGGGAACGGTGAGCAGTTCTTC	CASSYRSGGNGEQFF
-	TRBV19	TRBJ1-4	-	TGTGCCAGTAGTACCGGACAACAGGTAGAGGAAAAACTGTTTTTT	CASSTGQQVEEKLFF
-	TRBV20-1	TRBJ2-3	-	TGCAGTGCTAGAGAACAGAAAACTACAGATACGCAGTATTTT	CSAREQKTTDTQYF
TRBD2	TRBV4-3	TRBJ2-3	-	TGCGCCAGCAGCCAAGATCATAAGCGGGAGGTCACAGATACGCAGTATTTT	CASSQDHKREVTDTQYF
-	TRBV20-1	TRBJ2-5	-	TGCAGTGCCCGATATATGGGGTCGGAAGAGACCCAGTACTTC	CSARYMGSEETQYF
-	TRBV7-8	TRBJ2-5	many	TGTGCCGCCAAGGGGCAAGAGACCCAGTACTTC	CAAKGQETQYF
-	TRBV24-1	TRBJ2-1	-	TGTGCCACCAGTGACCGCCGACAGGCCAATGAGCAGTTCTTC	CATSDRRQANEQFF
-	TRBV7-2	TRBJ2-5	many	TGTGCCAGCAGCGCCTGGTGGGGGCCCCAAGAGACCCAGTACTTC	CASSAWWGPQETQYF
TRBD1	TRBV28	TRBJ1-5	few	TGTGCCACCGCCGACAGGGGAAATCAGCCCCAGCATTTT	CATADRGNQPQHF
TRBD1	TRBV28	TRBJ2-7	-	TGTGCCAGCAGGGCCCCGGGACAGGGATCGGAGCAGTACTTC	CASRAPGQGSEQYF
-	TRBV7-2	TRBJ1-6	few	TGTGCCAGCAGCCCCGTCAGGACAGCCAATTCACCCCTCCACTTT	CASSPVRTANSPLHF
-	TRBV10-3	TRBJ2-1	-	TGTGCCATCAGTGAGTACAATGAGCAGTTCTTC	CAISEYNEQFF
TRBD1	TRBV20-1	TRBJ1-4	few	TGCAGTGCTTCGGCCGGGACAGTCTCTAATGAAAAACTGTTTTTT	CSASAGTVSNEKLFF
-	TRBV5-1	TRBJ2-4	-	TGCGCCAGCAGACCTCGGGACCTCGCGGTTACCGCCAAAAACATTCAGTACTTC	CASRPRDLAVTAKNIQYF
TRBD2	TRBV9	TRBJ2-3	-	TGTGCCAGCAGCGTAGAGGGTTCTGGTGGACTAGCTGAAGATACGCAGTATTTT	CASSVEGSGGLAEDTQYF
-	TRBV5-1	TRBJ2-1	many	TGCGCCAGCAGCTCCCAGCCCGGGGGCGACAATGAGCAGTTCTTC	CASSSQPGGDNEQFF
TRBD2	TRBV7-9	TRBJ2-1	many	TGTGCCAGCAGCACACCGGGACTAGCGGGAGTACATGAGCAGTTCTTC	CASSTPGLAGVHEQFF
TRBD2	TRBV6-5	TRBJ2-5	few	TGTGCCAGCTGGGGAGCGGGGGGCATCTGGGAGACCCAGTACTTC	CASWGAGGIWETQYF
-	TRBV16	TRBJ1-1	few	TGTGCCAGCAGCCAATCGTGGGGGTGGGGCACTGAAGCTTTCTTT	CASSQSWGWGTEAFF
TRBD1	TRBV12-3/TRBV12-4	TRBJ2-5	-	TGTGCCAGCAGTTCGGGGACAGGGTTAAGGAAAGAGACCCAGTACTTC	CASSSGTGLRKETQYF
TRBD1	TRBV20-1	TRBJ2-7	-	TGCAGTGCTAGAGAGGGACAGGGGGTTTTCCCCTACGAGCAGTACTTC	CSAREGQGVFPYEQYF
TRBD2	TRBV7-2	TRBJ2-1	many	TGTGCCAGCAGGGCGGCGGGAGGGGACAATGAGCAGTTCTTC	CASRAAGGDNEQFF
-	TRBV12-3/TRBV12-4	TRBJ1-4	-	TGTGCCAGCAGTTTGTCCCCCGAGGAGGAAAAACTGTTTTTT	CASSLSPEEEKLFF
-	TRBV7-2	TRBJ2-5	many	TGTGCCAGCAGCCTCCTAGCGGAGACCCAGTACTTC	CASSLLAETQYF
TRBD2	TRBV12-3/TRBV12-4	TRBJ2-2	-	TGTGCCAGCAGAGGACTAGTTGGAACCGGGGAGCTGTTTTTT	CASRGLVGTGELFF
-	TRBV20-1	TRBJ1-1	-	TGCAGTGCTAAGGCAGCTTTGGCTGAAGCTTTCTTT	CSAKAALAEAFF
-	TRBV7-3	TRBJ2-7	many	TGTGCCAGCAGCCCCACGGGTGGTTCCTACGAGCAGTACTTC	CASSPTGGSYEQYF
-	TRBV20-1	TRBJ2-2	-	TGCAGTGCTAGAGCGGGAGACACCGGGGAGCTGTTTTTT	CSARAGDTGELFF
TRBD1	TRBV7-8	TRBJ2-5	many	TGTGCCAGCAGCGCCCCAGGGGGCGGAGAAGGCCAAGAGACCCAGTACTTC	CASSAPGGGEGQETQYF